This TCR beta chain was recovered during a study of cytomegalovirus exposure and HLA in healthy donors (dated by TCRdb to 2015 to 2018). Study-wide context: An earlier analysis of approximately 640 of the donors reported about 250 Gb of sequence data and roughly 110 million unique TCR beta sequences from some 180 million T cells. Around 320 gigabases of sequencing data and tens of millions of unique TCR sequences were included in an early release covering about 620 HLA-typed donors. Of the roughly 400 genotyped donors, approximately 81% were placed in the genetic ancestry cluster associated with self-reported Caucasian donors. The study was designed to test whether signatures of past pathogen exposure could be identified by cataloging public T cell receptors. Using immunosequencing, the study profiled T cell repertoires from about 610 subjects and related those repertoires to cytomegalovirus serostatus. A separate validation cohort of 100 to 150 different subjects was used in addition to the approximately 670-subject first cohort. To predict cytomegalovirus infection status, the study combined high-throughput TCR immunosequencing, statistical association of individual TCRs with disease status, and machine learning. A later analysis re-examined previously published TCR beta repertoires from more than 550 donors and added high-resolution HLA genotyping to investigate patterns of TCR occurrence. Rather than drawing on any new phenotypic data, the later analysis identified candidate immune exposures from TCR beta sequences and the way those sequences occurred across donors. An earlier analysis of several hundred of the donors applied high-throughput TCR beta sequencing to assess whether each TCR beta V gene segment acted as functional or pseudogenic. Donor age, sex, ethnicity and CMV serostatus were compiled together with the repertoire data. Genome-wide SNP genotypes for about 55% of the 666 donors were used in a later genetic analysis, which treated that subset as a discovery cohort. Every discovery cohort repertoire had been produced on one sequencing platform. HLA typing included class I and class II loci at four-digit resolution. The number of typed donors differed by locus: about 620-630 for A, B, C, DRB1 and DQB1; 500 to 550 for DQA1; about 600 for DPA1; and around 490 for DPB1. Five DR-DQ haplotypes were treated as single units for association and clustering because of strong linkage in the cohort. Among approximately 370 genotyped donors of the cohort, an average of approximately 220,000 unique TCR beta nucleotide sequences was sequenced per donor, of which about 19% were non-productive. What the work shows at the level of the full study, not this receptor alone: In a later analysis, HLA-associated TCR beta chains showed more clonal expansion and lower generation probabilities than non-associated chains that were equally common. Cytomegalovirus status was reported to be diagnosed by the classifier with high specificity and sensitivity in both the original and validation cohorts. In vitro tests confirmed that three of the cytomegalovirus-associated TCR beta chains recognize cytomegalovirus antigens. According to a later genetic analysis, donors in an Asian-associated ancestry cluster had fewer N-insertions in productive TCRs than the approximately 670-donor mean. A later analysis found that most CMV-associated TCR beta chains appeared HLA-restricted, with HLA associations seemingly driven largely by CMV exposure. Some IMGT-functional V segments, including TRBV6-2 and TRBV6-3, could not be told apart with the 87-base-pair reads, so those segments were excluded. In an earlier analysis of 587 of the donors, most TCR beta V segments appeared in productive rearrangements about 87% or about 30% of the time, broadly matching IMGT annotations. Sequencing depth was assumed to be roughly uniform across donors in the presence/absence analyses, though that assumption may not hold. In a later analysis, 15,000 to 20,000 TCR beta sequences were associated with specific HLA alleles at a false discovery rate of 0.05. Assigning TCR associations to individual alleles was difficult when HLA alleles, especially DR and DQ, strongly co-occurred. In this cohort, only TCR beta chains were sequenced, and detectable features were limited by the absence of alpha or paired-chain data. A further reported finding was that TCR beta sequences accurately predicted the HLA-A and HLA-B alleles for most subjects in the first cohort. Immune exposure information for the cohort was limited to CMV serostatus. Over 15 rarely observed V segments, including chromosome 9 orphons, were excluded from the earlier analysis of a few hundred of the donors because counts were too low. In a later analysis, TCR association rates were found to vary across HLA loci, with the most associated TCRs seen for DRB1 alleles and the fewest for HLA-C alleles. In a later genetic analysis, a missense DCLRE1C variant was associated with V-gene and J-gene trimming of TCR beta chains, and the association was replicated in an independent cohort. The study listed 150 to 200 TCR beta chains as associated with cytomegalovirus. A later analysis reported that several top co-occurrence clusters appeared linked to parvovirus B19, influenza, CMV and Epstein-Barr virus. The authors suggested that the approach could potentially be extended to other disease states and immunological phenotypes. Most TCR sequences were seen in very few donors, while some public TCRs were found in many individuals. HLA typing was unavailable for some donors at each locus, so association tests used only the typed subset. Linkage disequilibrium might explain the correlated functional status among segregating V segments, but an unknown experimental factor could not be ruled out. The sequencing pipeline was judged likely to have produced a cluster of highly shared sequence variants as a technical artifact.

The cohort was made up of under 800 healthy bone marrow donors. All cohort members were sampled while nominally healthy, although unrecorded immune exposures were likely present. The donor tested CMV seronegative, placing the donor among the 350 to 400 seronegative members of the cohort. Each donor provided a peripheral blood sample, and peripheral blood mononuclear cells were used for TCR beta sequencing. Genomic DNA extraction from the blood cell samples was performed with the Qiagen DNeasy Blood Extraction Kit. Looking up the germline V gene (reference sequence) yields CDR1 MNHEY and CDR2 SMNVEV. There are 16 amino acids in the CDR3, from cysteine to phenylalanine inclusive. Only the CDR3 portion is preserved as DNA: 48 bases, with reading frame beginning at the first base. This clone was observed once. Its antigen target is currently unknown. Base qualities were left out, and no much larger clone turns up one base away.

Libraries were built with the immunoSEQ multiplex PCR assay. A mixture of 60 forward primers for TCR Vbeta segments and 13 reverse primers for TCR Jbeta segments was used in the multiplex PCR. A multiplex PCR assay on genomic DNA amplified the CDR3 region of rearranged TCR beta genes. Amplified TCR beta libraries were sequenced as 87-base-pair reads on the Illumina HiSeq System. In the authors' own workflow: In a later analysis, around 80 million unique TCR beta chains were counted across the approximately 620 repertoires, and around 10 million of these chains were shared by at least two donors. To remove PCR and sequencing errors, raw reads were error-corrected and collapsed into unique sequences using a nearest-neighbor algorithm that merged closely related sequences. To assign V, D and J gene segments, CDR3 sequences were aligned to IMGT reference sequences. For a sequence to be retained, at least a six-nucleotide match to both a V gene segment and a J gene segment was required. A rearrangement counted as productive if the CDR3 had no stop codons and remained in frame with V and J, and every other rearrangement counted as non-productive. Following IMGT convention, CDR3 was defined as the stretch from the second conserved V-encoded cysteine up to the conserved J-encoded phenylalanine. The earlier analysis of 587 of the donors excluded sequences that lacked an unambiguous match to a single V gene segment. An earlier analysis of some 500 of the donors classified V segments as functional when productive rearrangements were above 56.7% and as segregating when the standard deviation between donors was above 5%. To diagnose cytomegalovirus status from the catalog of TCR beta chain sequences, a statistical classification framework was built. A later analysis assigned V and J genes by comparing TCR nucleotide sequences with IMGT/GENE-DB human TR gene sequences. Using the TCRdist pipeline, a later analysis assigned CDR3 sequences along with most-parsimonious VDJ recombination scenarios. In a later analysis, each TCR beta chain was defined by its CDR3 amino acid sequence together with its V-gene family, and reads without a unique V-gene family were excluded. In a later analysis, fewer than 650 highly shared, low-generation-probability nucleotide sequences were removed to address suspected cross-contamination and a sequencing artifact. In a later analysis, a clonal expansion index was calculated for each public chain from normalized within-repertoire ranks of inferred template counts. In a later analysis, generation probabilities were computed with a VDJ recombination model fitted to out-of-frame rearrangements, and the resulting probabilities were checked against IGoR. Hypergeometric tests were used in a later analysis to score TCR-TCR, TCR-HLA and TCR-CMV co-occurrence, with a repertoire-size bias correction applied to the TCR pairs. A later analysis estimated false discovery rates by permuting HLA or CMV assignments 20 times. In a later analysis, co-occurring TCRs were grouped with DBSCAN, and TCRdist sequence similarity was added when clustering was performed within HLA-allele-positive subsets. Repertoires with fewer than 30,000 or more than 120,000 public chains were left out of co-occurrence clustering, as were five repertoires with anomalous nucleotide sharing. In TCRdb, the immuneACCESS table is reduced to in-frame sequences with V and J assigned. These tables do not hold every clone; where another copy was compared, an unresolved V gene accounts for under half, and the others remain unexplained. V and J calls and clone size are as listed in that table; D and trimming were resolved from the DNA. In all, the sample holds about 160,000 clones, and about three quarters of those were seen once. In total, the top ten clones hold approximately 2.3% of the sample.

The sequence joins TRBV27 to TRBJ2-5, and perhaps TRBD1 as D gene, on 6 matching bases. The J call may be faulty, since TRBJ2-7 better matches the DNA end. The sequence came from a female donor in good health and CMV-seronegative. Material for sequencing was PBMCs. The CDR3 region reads CASSPFSLDRSYEQYF. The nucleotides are TGTGCCAGCAGCCCATTTAGCCTTGACAGGTCCTACGAGCAGTACTTC.